This is a list of T cell receptor beta chains from one sample in a study of human thymus T cells. Using immunoSEQ multiplex PCR, the repertoire was profiled, and TCRdb retains in-frame clones only, with some absent. The sample has roughly 130,000 clones; approximately 96% are singletons. The sample comprised thymus tissue. The receptors come from a boy under two years old with a congenital heart defect but otherwise immunologically healthy. The CDR3 runs from the conserved cysteine through the conserved F or W. D genes are given only for firm matches. Clone size appears in some rows only: once, few, many, or a class for an expanded clone.

. . TRBJ1-1 TRBV7-2 CASSLAGRDTEAFF TGTGCCAGCAGCTTAGCGGGGCGGGACACTGAAGCTTTCTTT
. . TRBJ1-3 TRBV14 CASSVRGGSSGNTIYF TGTGCCAGCAGCGTTCGTGGGGGTAGCTCTGGAAACACCATATATTTT
. . TRBJ2-2 TRBV2 CASATKPNTGELFF TGTGCCAGCGCGACGAAGCCGAACACCGGGGAGCTGTTTTTT
. TRBD2 TRBJ2-3 TRBV10-3 CAIRSSGIRDTQYF TGTGCCATCAGATCTAGCGGGATCCGCGATACGCAGTATTTT
. . TRBJ2-3 TRBV5-4 CASSWGTPTDTQYF TGTGCCAGCAGCTGGGGGACTCCCACAGATACGCAGTATTTT
. . TRBJ1-2 TRBV5-4 CASSPRDNYGYTF TGTGCCAGCAGCCCCCGGGACAACTATGGCTACACCTTC
. . TRBJ2-1 TRBV20-1 CSARPGTPEFF TGCAGTGCTAGACCCGGGACTCCGGAGTTCTTC
. . TRBJ1-1 TRBV5-5 CASSPPTGQGEAFF TGTGCCAGCAGCCCTCCAACGGGGCAGGGTGAAGCTTTCTTT
. . TRBJ2-1 TRBV4-1 CASSRDPDEKFF TGCGCCAGCAGCCGAGACCCGGACGAGAAGTTCTTC
. TRBD1 TRBJ2-7 TRBV5-5 CASSFFAGGPYEQYF TGTGCCAGCAGCTTTTTTGCAGGGGGCCCCTACGAGCAGTACTTC
. . TRBJ2-2 TRBV28 CASRRGRPTNTGELFF TGTGCCAGCAGACGGGGACGCCCCACGAACACCGGGGAGCTGTTTTTT
. TRBD1 TRBJ2-2 TRBV18 CASSPPGQYTGELFF TGTGCCAGCTCACCCCCGGGACAGTACACCGGGGAGCTGTTTTTT
. . TRBJ2-2 TRBV5-8 CASSQGRDRLNTGELFF TGTGCCAGCAGCCAGGGGCGAGACAGACTGAACACCGGGGAGCTGTTTTTT
. . TRBJ2-1 TRBV7-8 CASSKRDSYNEQFF TGTGCCAGCAGTAAACGTGACTCCTACAATGAGCAGTTCTTC
few . TRBJ2-2 TRBV4-3 CASSQGSPGTGNGTGELFF TGCGCCAGCAGCCAAGGATCTCCCGGAACTGGCAACGGCACCGGGGAGCTGTTTTTT
. TRBD1 TRBJ1-2 TRBV5-1 CASSFRDRGGYGYTF TGCGCCAGCAGCTTCCGGGACAGGGGAGGCTATGGCTACACCTTC
. . TRBJ2-5 TRBV25-1 CASSESTGKTQYF TGTGCCAGCAGTGAATCCACGGGGAAGACCCAGTACTTC